This TCR beta chain comes out of a study of blood T cell repertoires in COVID-19. Study background: Sample material is recorded as cDNA or gDNA derived from T cells, B-cell-depleted T cells, or PBMCs.

The length of the CDR3 is 13 residues. Trimming removed 3 bases from V and 2 bases from J, with 7 bases in between. Germline assignment: CDR1 SGHTA and CDR2 FQGNSA. In the study's own analysis: Reference gene primer amplification gave nucleated cell count estimates. The protocol was immunoSEQ multiplex PCR, while the TCRdb copy is restricted to in-frame clones and leaves out a portion. From that table come the V and J calls and clone size; the DNA was used to work out D and trimming. The table has 99,000 or so clones, roughly 80% seen once; the top ten hold 15%. The rearrangement links TRBV7-2 to TRBJ1-1; D unresolved. This sequence originates from a woman of 80 years or more with acute or convalescent COVID-19. What was sequenced was peripheral blood. The CDR3 sequence: CASSLERNTEAFF. CDR3 DNA: TGTGCCAGCAGCTTGGAGCGAAACACTGAAGCTTTCTTT. Complete variable domain (other parts from reference TRBV7-2 and TRBJ1-1): GAGVSQSPSNKVTEKGKDVELRCDPISGHTALYWYRQSLGQGLEFLIYFQGNSAPDKSGLPSDRFSAERTGGSVSTLTIQRTQQEDSAVYLCASSLERNTEAFFGQGTRLTVV.